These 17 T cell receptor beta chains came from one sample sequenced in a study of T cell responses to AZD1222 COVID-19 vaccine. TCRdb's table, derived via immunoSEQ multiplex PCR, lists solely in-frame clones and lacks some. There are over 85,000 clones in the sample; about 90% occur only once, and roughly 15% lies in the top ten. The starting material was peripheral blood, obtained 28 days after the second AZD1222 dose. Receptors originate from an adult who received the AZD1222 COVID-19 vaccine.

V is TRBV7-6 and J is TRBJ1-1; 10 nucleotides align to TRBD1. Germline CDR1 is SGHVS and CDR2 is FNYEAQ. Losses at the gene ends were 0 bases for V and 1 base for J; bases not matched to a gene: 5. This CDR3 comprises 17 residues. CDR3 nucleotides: TGTGCCAGCAGCTTAGCGCCGGGACAGGGGAGGAACACTGAAGCTTTCTTT. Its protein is CASSLAPGQGRNTEAFF.

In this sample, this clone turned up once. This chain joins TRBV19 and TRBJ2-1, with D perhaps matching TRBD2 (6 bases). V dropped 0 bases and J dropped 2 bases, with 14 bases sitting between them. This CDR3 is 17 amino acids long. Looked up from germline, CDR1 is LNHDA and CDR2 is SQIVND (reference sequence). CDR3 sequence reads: CASSIDWGTQPYNEQFF. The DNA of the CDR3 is TGTGCCAGTAGTATAGATTGGGGGACTCAACCCTACAATGAGCAGTTCTTC. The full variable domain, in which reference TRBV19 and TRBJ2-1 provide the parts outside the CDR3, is DGGITQSPKYLFRKEGQNVTLSCEQNLNHDAMYWYRQDPGQGLRLIYYSQIVNDFQKGDIAEGYSVSREKKESFPLTVTSAQKNPTAFYLCASSIDWGTQPYNEQFFGPGTRLTVL.

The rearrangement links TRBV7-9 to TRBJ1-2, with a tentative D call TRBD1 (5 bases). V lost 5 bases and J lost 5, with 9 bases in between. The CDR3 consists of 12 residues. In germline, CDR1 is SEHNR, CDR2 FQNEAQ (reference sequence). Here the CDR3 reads CASSAWGYGYTF. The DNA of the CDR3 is TGTGCCAGCAGCGCCTGGGGGTATGGCTACACCTTC.

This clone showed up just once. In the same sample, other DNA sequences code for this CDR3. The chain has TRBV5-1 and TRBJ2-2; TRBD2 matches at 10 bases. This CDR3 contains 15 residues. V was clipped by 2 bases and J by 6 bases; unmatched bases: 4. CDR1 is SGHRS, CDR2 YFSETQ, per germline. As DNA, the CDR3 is TGCGCCAGCAGCTTTTCCCTAGCGGGAGCCGGGGAGCTGTTTTTT. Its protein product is CASSFSLAGAGELFF. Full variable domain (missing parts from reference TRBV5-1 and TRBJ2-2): KAGVTQTPRYLIKTRGQQVTLSCSPISGHRSVSWYQQTPGQGLQFLFEYFSETQRNKGNFPGRFSGRQFSNSRSEMNVSTLELGDSALYLCASSFSLAGAGELFFGEGSRLTVL.

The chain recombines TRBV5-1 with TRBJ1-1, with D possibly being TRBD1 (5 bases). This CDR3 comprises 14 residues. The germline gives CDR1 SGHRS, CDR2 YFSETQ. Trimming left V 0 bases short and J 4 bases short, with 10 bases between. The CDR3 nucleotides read TGCGCCAGCAGCTTGGGAAGGGGAATCACTGAAGCTTTCTTT. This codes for CASSLGRGITEAFF.

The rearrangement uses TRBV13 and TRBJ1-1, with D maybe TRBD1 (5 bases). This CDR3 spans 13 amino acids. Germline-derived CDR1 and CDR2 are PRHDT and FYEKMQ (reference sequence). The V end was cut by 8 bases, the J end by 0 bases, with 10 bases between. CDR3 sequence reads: CASGRGLNTEAFF. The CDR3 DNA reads TGTGCCAGCGGGAGGGGCCTGAACACTGAAGCTTTCTTT. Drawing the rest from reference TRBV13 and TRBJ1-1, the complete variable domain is AAGVIQSPRHLIKEKRETATLKCYPIPRHDTVYWYQQGPGQDPQFLISFYEKMQSDKGSIPDRFSAQQFSDYHSELNMSSLELGDSALYFCASGRGLNTEAFFGQGTRLTVV.

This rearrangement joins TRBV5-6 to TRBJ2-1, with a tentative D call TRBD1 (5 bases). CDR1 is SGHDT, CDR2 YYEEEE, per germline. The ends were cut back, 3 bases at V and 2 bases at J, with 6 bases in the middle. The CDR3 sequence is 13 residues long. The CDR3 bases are TGTGCCAGCAGCTCGACAGCCTACAATGAGCAGTTCTTC. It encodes CASSSTAYNEQFF.

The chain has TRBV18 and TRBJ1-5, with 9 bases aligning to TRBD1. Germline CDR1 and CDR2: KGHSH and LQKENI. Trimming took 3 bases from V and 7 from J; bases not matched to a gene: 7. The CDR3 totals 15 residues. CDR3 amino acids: CASSPAQGAEQPQHF. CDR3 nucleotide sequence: TGTGCCAGCTCACCGGCACAGGGGGCCGAACAGCCCCAGCATTTT. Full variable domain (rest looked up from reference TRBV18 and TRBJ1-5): NAGVMQNPRHLVRRRGQEARLRCSPMKGHSHVYWYRQLPEEGLKFMVYLQKENIIDESGMPKERFSAEFPKEGPSILRIQQVVRGDSAAYFCASSPAQGAEQPQHFGDGTRLSIL.

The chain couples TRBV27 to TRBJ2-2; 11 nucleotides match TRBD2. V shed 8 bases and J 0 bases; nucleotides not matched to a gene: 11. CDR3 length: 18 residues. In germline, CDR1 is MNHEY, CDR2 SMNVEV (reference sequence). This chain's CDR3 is CASFRGPGLAANTGELFF. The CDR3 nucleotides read TGTGCCAGCTTTCGGGGGCCGGGACTAGCGGCGAACACCGGGGAGCTGTTTTTT.

The CDR3 region is CASSGRYGGNTEAFF. For the CDR3, the DNA is TGTGCCAGCAGTGGGAGATACGGGGGGAACACTGAAGCTTTCTTT. The J gene is TRBJ1-1, the V gene TRBV6-2 or TRBV6-3; TRBD1 might be the D (5 bases). Trimming took 5 bases from V and 1 from J, leaving 14 bases between them. The CDR3 has 15 amino acids. Germline CDR1 reads MNHEY; CDR2 reads SVGEGT.

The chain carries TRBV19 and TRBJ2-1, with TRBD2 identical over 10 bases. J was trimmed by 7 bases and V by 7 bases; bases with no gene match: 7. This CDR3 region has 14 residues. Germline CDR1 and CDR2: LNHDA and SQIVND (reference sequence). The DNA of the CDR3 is TGTGCCAGTACATGGGGACTAGCGTCAAATGAGCAGTTCTTC. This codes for CASTWGLASNEQFF.

The CDR3 here is CASSIPGQEYQPQHF. CDR3 DNA sequence: TGTGCCAGCAGCATACCGGGACAGGAGTATCAGCCCCAGCATTTT. The V call is TRBV28, the J call TRBJ1-5; TRBD1 matches 8 bases. The CDR3 extends over 15 amino acids. Trimming at V came to 6 bases and at J to 5 bases, leaving 9 bases not matched to a gene. CDR1 is MDHEN and CDR2 is SYDVKM in the germline V gene.

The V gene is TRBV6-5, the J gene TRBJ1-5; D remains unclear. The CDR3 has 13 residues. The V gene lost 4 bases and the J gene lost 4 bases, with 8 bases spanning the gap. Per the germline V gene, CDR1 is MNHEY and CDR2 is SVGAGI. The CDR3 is CASSLSENQPQHF. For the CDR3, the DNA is TGTGCCAGCAGTTTGTCAGAGAATCAGCCCCAGCATTTT.

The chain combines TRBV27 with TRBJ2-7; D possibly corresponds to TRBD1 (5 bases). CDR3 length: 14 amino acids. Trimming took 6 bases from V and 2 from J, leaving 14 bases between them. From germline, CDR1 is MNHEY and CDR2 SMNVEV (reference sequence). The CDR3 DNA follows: TGTGCCAGCAGCCCATTGACAGAGACCTACGAGCAGTACTTC. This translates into CASSPLTETYEQYF.

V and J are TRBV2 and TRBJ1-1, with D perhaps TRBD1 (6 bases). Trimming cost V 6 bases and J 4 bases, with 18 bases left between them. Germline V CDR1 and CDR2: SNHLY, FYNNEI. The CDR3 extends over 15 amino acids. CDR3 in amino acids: CASSREQGPSTEAFF. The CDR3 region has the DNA TGTGCCAGCAGCCGCGAACAGGGCCCCTCCACTGAAGCTTTCTTT.

The CDR3 loop is CASSYLSGGSSYNEQFF. The CDR3 nucleotides are TGCGCCAGCAGCTATTTATCCGGGGGGAGCTCCTACAATGAGCAGTTCTTC. V and J are TRBV5-1 and TRBJ2-1, with 7 bases lining up with TRBD2. Germline CDR1 is SGHRS and CDR2 is YFSETQ. V lost 3 bases to trimming and J lost 0 bases; unmatched junction nucleotides: 9. This CDR3 is 17 amino acids long.

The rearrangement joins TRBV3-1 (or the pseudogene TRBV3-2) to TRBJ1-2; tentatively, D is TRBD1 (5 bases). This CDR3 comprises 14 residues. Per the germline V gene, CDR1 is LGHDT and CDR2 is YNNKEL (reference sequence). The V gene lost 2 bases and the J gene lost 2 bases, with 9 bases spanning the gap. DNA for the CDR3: TGTGCCAGCAGCCAACAGGGATTCAACTATGGCTACACCTTC. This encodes CASSQQGFNYGYTF.